This T cell receptor beta chain emerged from a study of blood T cell repertoires in COVID-19. Looking at the study overall: Samples representing acute and convalescent COVID-19 were sourced from the United States, Italy and Spain. Sample material is recorded as cDNA or gDNA derived from T cells, B-cell-depleted T cells, or PBMCs.

As processed by the authors: Amplification of reference gene primers was used by the study to estimate nucleated cell counts. Data came from immunoSEQ multiplex PCR; TCRdb stores just in-frame clones and leaves some out. D and trimming come from the DNA, and the V and J calls and clone size come from that table. Here the sample spans 100,000 to 150,000 clones, about 86% being singletons. This clone was detected a few times. The clonotype was recovered from a woman in her sixties or seventies with active or convalescent COVID-19. The specimen sequenced was peripheral blood.

The CDR3 region has the DNA TGTGCCAGCAGTGGGGACAGGGACTACGAGCAGTACGTC. This codes for CASSGDRDYEQYV. The V gene is TRBV28, the J gene TRBJ2-7, with TRBD1 matching over 9 bases. The length of the CDR3 is 13 residues. Germline V CDR1 and CDR2: MDHEN, SYDVKM. J gave up 3 bases and V 5 bases, and 2 bases lay outside the gene matches.